These 13 T cell receptor beta chains were all obtained from the same sample, sequenced in a study of CD8 T cells in Susac syndrome. The authors reverse transcribed roughly 0.5 to 1 ug RNA with random hexamers. MiXCR, applied by TCRdb to the immunoSEQ multiplex PCR reads, yields one record per CDR3 protein. The table includes about 49,000 distinct CDR3 sequences, 80% to 95% detected once. Material: CD8+ T cells from PBMCs. Receptors originate from a human donor in good health.

This chain connects TRBV28 to TRBJ1-1, with 7 bases identical to TRBD1. V lost 5 bases and J lost 4; bases outside the gene matches: 7. Germline V CDR1 and CDR2: MDHEN, SYDVKM. This CDR3 spans 14 amino acids. The CDR3 loop reads CASSRTGEGTEAFF. In DNA, the CDR3 is TGTGCCAGCAGTCGAACAGGGGAGGGCACTGAAGCTTTCTTT.

This clonotype was detected once. This chain uses TRBV6-4 with TRBJ2-2; D is perhaps TRBD2 (6 bases). Per germline, CDR1 MRHNA and CDR2 SNTAGT. The CDR3 is 15 amino acids. Trimming removed 6 bases at V and 6 bases at J, with 17 bases between. CDR3 protein: CASSRSGNPAGELFF. The DNA for the CDR3 is TGTGCCAGCAGCCGTAGCGGCAACCCCGCCGGGGAGCTGTTTTTT.

The chain recombines TRBV6-1 with TRBJ2-7, with TRBD2 matching over 8 bases. Germline V CDR1 and CDR2: MNHNS, SASEGT. The junction had 6 bases not matched to a gene; V was cut back by 0 bases and J by 5 bases. This CDR3 region has 15 residues. The CDR3 DNA sequence: TGTGCCAGCAGTGAAGCGGCGGGAGGTCAGGACGAGCAGTACTTC. It encodes CASSEAAGGQDEQYF.

J is TRBJ1-2 and V is TRBV29-1, with 8 bases fitting TRBD1. The CDR3 sequence is 12 residues long. Germline trimming cut 7 bases from V and 6 bases from J; bases unmatched to any gene: 7. Germline CDR1 and CDR2: SQVTM and ANQGSEA. The DNA of the CDR3 is TGCAGCGGGGTGACAGGGGTAGATGGCTACACCTTC. Its protein is CSGVTGVDGYTF.

This chain links TRBV27 with TRBJ2-3; 9 bases map to TRBD1. V was pared by 3 bases and J by 5 bases, with 0 bases of the junction left unmatched. Per the germline V gene, CDR1 is MNHEY and CDR2 is SMNVEV (reference sequence). The CDR3 runs 13 residues. CDR3 nucleotide sequence: TGTGCCAGCAGTTTGGACAGGGGAGATACGCAGTATTTT. Amino acid sequence: CASSLDRGDTQYF.

The rearrangement joins TRBV23-1 to TRBJ2-7; D possibly matches TRBD1 or TRBD2 (5 bases each). TRBV23-1 is an ORF, and what it does is uncertain. With 3 bases removed from V and 5 bases from J, the gap between germline ends came to 20 bases. The CDR3 covers 16 residues. The CDR3 here is CASSQPGPPNPHEQYF. CDR3 nucleotides: TGCGCCAGCAGTCAGCCGGGACCTCCTAACCCCCACGAGCAGTACTTC.

The chain joins TRBV12-3 or TRBV12-4 to TRBJ2-5; D uncertain. The V gene lost 3 bases and the J gene lost 5 bases, with 7 bases spanning the gap. The CDR3 is 12 residues long. CDR3 bases: TGTGCCAGCAGTTTTCAGGTGGAGACCCAGTACTTC. Translated: CASSFQVETQYF.

The gene calls are TRBV28 and TRBJ1-1; unclear D gene. The CDR3 sequence is 15 residues long. V was pared by 4 bases and J by 4 bases, with 16 bases between. Germline CDR1 reads MDHEN; CDR2 reads SYDVKM. CDR3: CASSSDRTWITEAFF. In DNA form, the CDR3 reads TGTGCCAGCAGTTCCGATCGGACCTGGATCACTGAAGCTTTCTTT.

This clonotype has just a few counts. The chain uses TRBV7-9 and TRBJ2-4; D may match TRBD1 or TRBD2 (5 bases each). CDR1 and CDR2 (germline): SEHNR, FQNEAQ (reference sequence). The CDR3 contains 15 residues. V shed 3 bases and J shed 2 bases, with 11 bases lying between them. The CDR3: CASSFIGEPKNIQYF. CDR3 in DNA: TGTGCCAGCAGCTTTATAGGGGAGCCCAAAAACATTCAGTACTTC.

Points on this clonotype: Relative to the germline gene, one junction end is altered; a read error may explain this. The rearrangement uses TRBV7-7 and TRBJ2-1, with D unclear. The CDR3 is 14 residues long. The germline gives CDR1 SSHAT, CDR2 FNYEAQ (reference sequence). The CDR3 loop is CASSLGRNYNEQFF. The DNA of the CDR3 is TGTGCTAGCAGCTTAGGACGGAATTACAATGAGCAGTTCTTC.

This clonotype is a singleton in its sample. The chain is built from TRBV2 and TRBJ1-1, with a weak D call TRBD1 (6 bases). The CDR3 has 14 amino acids. V lost 1 base and J lost 6, with 12 bases in between. Looked up from germline, CDR1 is SNHLY and CDR2 is FYNNEI. CDR3 sequence (DNA): TGTGCCAGCAGTGAAGACAGGGAGAGGCCTGAAGCTTTCTTT. Protein: CASSEDRERPEAFF. The full variable domain, rest sourced from reference TRBV2 and TRBJ1-1, is EPEVTQTPSHQVTQMGQEVILRCVPISNHLYFYWYRQILGQKVEFLVSFYNNEISEKSEIFDDQFSVERPDGSNFTLKIRSTKLEDSAMYFCASSEDRERPEAFFGQGTRLTVV.

The table lists this clonotype with a count of one. The gene calls are TRBV27 and TRBJ2-7; TRBD1 aligns across 8 bases. With 6 bases clipped from V and 3 bases from J, the junction kept 4 bases outside the gene matches. Germline-derived CDR1 and CDR2 are MNHEY and SMNVEV (reference sequence). The CDR3 runs 13 residues. The chain's CDR3 is CASSSGTGYEQYF. CDR3 nucleotide sequence: TGTGCCAGCAGCTCCGGGACAGGCTACGAGCAGTACTTC.

The rearrangement links TRBV7-9 to TRBJ2-5; D gene uncertain. Germline lookup yields CDR1 SEHNR and CDR2 FQNEAQ (reference sequence). CDR3 size: 16 residues. Trimming took 0 bases from V and 2 from J, leaving 13 bases between them. The CDR3 DNA is TGTGCCAGCAGCTTAGCCGGGTACTTTCCGCAAGAGACCCAGTACTTC. Its translation: CASSLAGYFPQETQYF.